The 21 T cell receptor beta chains listed next were all sequenced from one sample in a study of CD8+CD57+ T cells in acquired aplastic anemia (dated by TCRdb to 2016 to 2019). The data were produced on an Illumina HiSeq 2000. TCR beta VDJ combination and CDR3 sequence profiling used genomic DNA as the template. Using fastp at Q25 and MiXCR, TCRdb reprocessed the public reads and kept productive beta chains. Each entry is one CDR3 protein sequence, shown with its most common DNA and genes. For this sample there are around 220,000 distinct CDR3 sequences; over 40% appear just once. The ten largest clones add up to 15% to 20% of the sample. Flow cytometry had shown CD8+CD57+ cell expansion in the patients selected for sequencing. Sequences were obtained from sorted CD4+, CD8+, or CD8+CD57+ T cells (not recorded which) from PBMCs. The source of these receptors is a human donor with aplastic anemia.

The chain combines TRBV7-6 with TRBJ2-7; D remains ambiguous. Between the trimmed V and J ends, which lost 1 base and 3 bases, there was a span of 7 bases. The CDR3 has 13 residues. Germline V gives CDR1 SGHVS, CDR2 FNYEAQ. The DNA of the CDR3 is TGTGCCAGCAGCTTAGGGCCTATCTACGAGCAGTACTTC. This translates into CASSLGPIYEQYF.

This chain links TRBV18 with TRBJ2-1, with D unresolved. This CDR3 spans 16 amino acids. CDR1 and CDR2 (germline): KGHSH, LQKENI. V was pared by 2 bases and J by 1 base, with 12 bases between. The CDR3 loop reads CASSPRKSSSYNEQFF. The CDR3 DNA reads TGTGCCAGCTCACCAAGGAAGTCCTCATCCTACAATGAGCAGTTCTTC.

V gene TRBV10-3 combines with J gene TRBJ1-5; TRBD1 agrees at 7 bases. CDR3 length: 15 residues. Trimming at V came to 1 base and at J to 3 bases, leaving 3 bases not matched to a gene. From germline, CDR1 is ENHRY and CDR2 SYGVKD. CDR3 sequence: CAISEFTGDNQPQHF. The CDR3 bases are TGTGCCATCAGTGAGTTTACAGGGGACAATCAGCCCCAGCATTTT.

This CDR3 is CASTTGGIQGYTF. As DNA, the CDR3 is TGTGCCAGTACGACAGGGGGCATACAAGGCTACACCTTC. This chain uses TRBV19 with TRBJ1-2, with TRBD1 identical over 10 bases. Losses at the gene ends were 7 bases for V and 8 bases for J; bases not matched to a gene: 7. The CDR3 contains 13 residues. Germline V CDR1 and CDR2: LNHDA, SQIVND (reference sequence). The whole variable domain, filled in from reference TRBV19 and TRBJ1-2, reads DGGITQSPKYLFRKEGQNVTLSCEQNLNHDAMYWYRQDPGQGLRLIYYSQIVNDFQKGDIAEGYSVSREKKESFPLTVTSAQKNPTAFYLCASTTGGIQGYTFGSGTRLTVV.

This clonotype was seen a handful of times. The chain carries TRBV3-1 and TRBJ2-1; no reliable D call. This CDR3 has 14 amino acids. Germline lookup yields CDR1 LGHDT and CDR2 YNNKEL (reference sequence). Deletions cut 7 bases from V and 0 bases from J, with 10 bases between. This chain's CDR3 is CASTSSSSYNEQFF. Here the CDR3 DNA reads TGTGCCAGCACCTCCTCGAGCTCCTACAATGAGCAGTTCTTC.

The rearrangement uses TRBV20-1 and TRBJ1-6, with 9 bases that match TRBD1. The germline gives CDR1 DFQATT, CDR2 SNEGSKA (reference sequence). J gave up 5 bases and V 1 base, and 6 bases lay outside the gene matches. This CDR3 has 16 residues. In nucleotides, the CDR3 is TGCAGTGCTAGAGGTCCCCGGACAGGGGATAATTCACCCCTCCACTTT. Residues: CSARGPRTGDNSPLHF.

The sample holds many counts of this clonotype. This rearrangement joins TRBV24-1 to TRBJ2-5; 8 bases are a match to TRBD1. The CDR3 is made up of 15 amino acids. Germline CDR1 and CDR2: KGHDR and SFDVKD. With 3 bases clipped from V and 2 bases from J, the junction kept 4 bases outside the gene matches. The CDR3 nucleotides read TGTGCCACCAGTGATAGGACAGGGTTTCAAGAGACCCAGTACTTC. Amino acids: CATSDRTGFQETQYF.

This clonotype has a handful of counts. The V call is TRBV24-1, the J call TRBJ2-1; D not resolved. The germline V gene has CDR1 KGHDR and CDR2 SFDVKD. V was shortened by 1 base and J by 8 bases, with 8 bases between the two germline ends. CDR3 length equals 13 residues. The CDR3, as DNA: TGTGCCACCAGTGATTTCTTGTCCGATGAGCAGTTCTTC. Its translation is CATSDFLSDEQFF.

V and J are TRBV7-2 and TRBJ1-5; D is undetermined. This CDR3 has 13 amino acids. V was pared by 4 bases and J by 0 bases, with 4 bases between. CDR1 and CDR2 from the germline V gene are SGHTA and FQGNSA. The CDR3 region is CASSYNSNQPQHF. The CDR3 coding sequence is TGTGCCAGCAGCTATAATAGCAATCAGCCCCAGCATTTT.

This clonotype was seen a handful of times. The chain recombines TRBV6-1 with TRBJ2-7, with 11 bases lining up with TRBD1. The CDR3 covers 16 residues. Germline loops: CDR1 MNHNS, CDR2 SASEGT. V lost 2 bases, J lost 0 bases, and 3 bases stayed unmatched. CDR3 sequence: CASSELGQGGSYEQYF. The CDR3 DNA is TGTGCCAGCAGTGAATTGGGACAGGGGGGCTCCTACGAGCAGTACTTC.

The J gene is TRBJ2-3, the V gene TRBV5-1; 7 nucleotides agree with TRBD1. Per germline, CDR1 SGHRS and CDR2 YFSETQ. V lost 4 bases and J lost 11; bases outside the gene matches: 10. There are 13 residues in the CDR3. The CDR3 region is CASSGTDYNEQYF. In DNA, the CDR3 is TGCGCCAGCAGCGGGACAGATTACAATGAGCAGTATTTT.

This clonotype was found many times. This chain joins TRBV12-3 or TRBV12-4 and TRBJ1-1, with D possibly TRBD1 on 6 matching bases. V lost 2 bases and J 3 bases, leaving 10 bases between the germline ends. The CDR3 contains 14 residues. For the CDR3, the DNA is TGTGCCAGCAGTTTACTAGGGGGTGACACTGAAGCTTTCTTT. This codes for CASSLLGGDTEAFF.

This clonotype showed up many times. V is TRBV20-1 and J is TRBJ1-2; TRBD1 is a possible D gene (5 bases). CDR3 length equals 12 residues. Germline-derived CDR1 and CDR2 are DFQATT and SNEGSKA (reference sequence). Trimming removed 2 bases at V and 4 bases at J, with 8 bases between. CDR3: CSARRQGYGYTF. The CDR3, as DNA: TGCAGTGCTAGAAGGCAGGGCTATGGCTACACCTTC.

This clonotype was recorded at least ten times. The CDR3 sequence: CASSQGRGPINEQFF. CDR3 coding DNA: TGCGCCAGCAGCCAAGGCCGGGGGCCGATCAATGAGCAGTTCTTC. This rearrangement joins TRBV4-1 to TRBJ2-1; D tentatively fits TRBD1 or TRBD2 (6 bases each). From germline, CDR1 is MGHRA and CDR2 YSYEKL. The length of the CDR3 is 15 residues. The ends were cut back, 1 base at V and 6 bases at J, with 13 bases in the middle.

This clonotype was detected ten times or more. This chain joins TRBV7-2 and TRBJ2-7; the D gene is possibly TRBD1 (6 bases). V lost 1 base to trimming and J lost 5 bases, with 12 bases between them. This CDR3 comprises 14 residues. Germline CDR1 reads SGHTA; CDR2 reads FQGNSA. The CDR3 DNA sequence: TGTGCCAGCAGCTTAGATCAGGGGACCCACGAGCAGTACTTC. Its translation: CASSLDQGTHEQYF.

This clonotype was counted many times. V is TRBV4-1 and J is TRBJ2-7, with D tentatively TRBD2 (5 bases). The CDR3 has 13 residues. Germline loops: CDR1 MGHRA, CDR2 YSYEKL. Trimming shortened V by 3 bases and J by 5 bases, and 11 bases separated the two germline ends. The CDR3: CASSQRLLNEQYF. In DNA form, the CDR3 reads TGCGCCAGCAGCCAGAGACTATTAAACGAGCAGTACTTC.

V is TRBV1 and J is TRBJ1-2. TRBV1 is a documented pseudogene. This CDR3 has 12 residues. The CDR3 sequence: CSSPRNLYGYTF. As DNA, the CDR3 is TGCAGTAGTCCCCGAAACCTCTATGGCTACACCTTC.

V usage is TRBV27 and J usage is TRBJ1-1, with unresolved D. Trimming cost V 7 bases and J 0 bases, with 15 bases left between them. CDR1 and CDR2 from the germline V gene are MNHEY and SMNVEV (reference sequence). The CDR3 is 15 amino acids. The CDR3: CASISLRPMNTEAFF. CDR3 bases: TGTGCCAGCATCTCCCTCCGGCCTATGAACACTGAAGCTTTCTTT.

V gene TRBV7-9 combines with J gene TRBJ2-7; a weak D match, TRBD1 (6 bases). CDR3 size: 14 residues. V lost 3 bases to trimming and J lost 4 bases, with 13 bases between them. Per the germline V gene, CDR1 is SEHNR and CDR2 is FQNEAQ (reference sequence). The DNA of the CDR3 is TGTGCCAGCAGCTTGCTCAGGGGCTCTTACGAGCAGTACTTC. The encoded protein is CASSLLRGSYEQYF.

This clonotype was counted at least ten times. The chain joins TRBV15 to TRBJ2-3; D is unclear. The germline CDR1 and CDR2 sequences are LNHNV and YYDKDF (reference sequence). V was clipped by 0 bases and J by 4 bases, with 14 bases between them. The CDR3 is made up of 16 amino acids. The CDR3 loop reads CATSRDPLGTSDTQYF. DNA for the CDR3: TGTGCCACCAGCAGAGACCCCCTAGGAACGTCAGATACGCAGTATTTT.

A remark on this clonotype: This may come from a read error, since a much larger clone is one base off. This sequence joins TRBV5-1 and TRBJ2-3, with 7 positions matching TRBD1. The CDR3 totals 15 residues. The V gene's germline CDR1 is SGHRS and CDR2 YFSETQ. Unmatched junction bases numbered 8, after V lost 3 bases and J lost 4 bases. The CDR3 here is CASSSSTGIADTQYF. The CDR3 DNA reads TGCGCCAGCAGCTCCTCGACAGGGATCGCAGATACGCAGTATTTT.